The present T cell receptor beta chain was sequenced within a study of lymphopenia after photon versus proton radiotherapy. Study outcomes and limitations: Under photons, naive T cells and diversity fell while effector/memory populations rose. A bigger post-nadir fall in TCR diversity correlated inversely with survival time in deceased patients. Only patients who died were analyzed for survival; proton advantage is unproven.

Sequenced by immunoSEQ multiplex PCR; TCRdb stores in-frame clones only, minus some. Of roughly 150,000 clones in the sample, roughly nine tenths are singletons; the top ten hold approximately 4.6%. Of note for this clone: Its specificity is not known.

This CDR3 spans 12 amino acids. V was pared by 1 base and J by 4 bases, with 4 bases between. In germline, CDR1 is MGHRA, CDR2 YSYEKL. The chain carries TRBV4-1 and TRBJ2-5; D is unclear. The sample here was peripheral blood, taken from a patient treated with photon-based radiotherapy. The origin of this receptor is a man aged 50 to 59 with gastric cancer. CDR3 protein: CASSQAGETQYF. CDR3 in DNA: TGCGCCAGCAGCCAAGCTGGAGAGACCCAGTACTTC.